The next 8 T cell receptor beta chains were all read from a single sample in a study of cytomegalovirus exposure and HLA in healthy donors. PCR employed 60 Vbeta and 13 Jbeta primers. Sequencing used immunoSEQ multiplex PCR; TCRdb keeps in-frame clones, though not all of them. In the table there are about 150,000 clones, about 70% of which are singletons. The specimen sequenced was PBMCs. These receptors were obtained from a man aged 30-40 years in good health and CMV-seropositive.

The genes are TRBV30 and TRBJ2-1, with TRBD2 matching over 9 bases. Trimming took 0 bases from V and 5 from J; bases not matched to a gene: 8. The CDR3 runs 16 residues. CDR1 is GTSNPN and CDR2 is SVGIG in the germline V gene (reference sequence). The CDR3 nucleotides read TGTGCCTGGAGTGTAATGGTGGCGGGAGGGGACAATGAGCAGTTCTTC. Encoded protein: CAWSVMVAGGDNEQFF.

In this sample, this clone turned up a few times. The V gene is TRBV5-8, the J gene TRBJ2-1, with D maybe TRBD2 (6 bases). Trimming shortened V by 1 base and J by 9 bases, and 14 bases separated the two germline ends. Per the germline V gene, CDR1 is SGHTS and CDR2 is YDEGEE. This CDR3 has 14 residues. The CDR3 spells CASSLLDYVVEQFF. The DNA of the CDR3 is TGTGCCAGCAGCTTGTTGGACTATGTGGTTGAGCAGTTCTTC.

V gene TRBV27 combines with J gene TRBJ2-6; 9 nucleotides agree with TRBD1. Germline-derived CDR1 and CDR2 are MNHEY and SMNVEV (reference sequence). V shed 5 bases, J shed 0 bases, and the junction held 8 bases outside the gene matches. This CDR3 is 18 amino acids long. CDR3 DNA sequence: TGTGCCAGCAGTCCCCGGACAGGGGTCGCCTCTGGGGCCAACGTCCTGACTTTC. Its protein is CASSPRTGVASGANVLTF. Full variable domain (remainder filled in from reference TRBV27 and TRBJ2-6): EAQVTQNPRYLITVTGKKLTVTCSQNMNHEYMSWYRQDPGLGLRQIYYSMNVEVTDKGDVPEGYKVSRKEKRNFPLILESPSPNQTSLYFCASSPRTGVASGANVLTFGAGSRLTVL.

The gene calls are TRBV5-1 and TRBJ2-3; D remains unclear. CDR1 is SGHRS and CDR2 is YFSETQ in the germline V gene. The length of the CDR3 is 13 residues. With 0 bases removed from V and 4 bases from J, the gap between germline ends came to 6 bases. The CDR3 DNA follows: TGCGCCAGCAGCTTGGAGAGGCCAGATACGCAGTATTTT. Translated: CASSLERPDTQYF.

The chain joins TRBV19 to TRBJ2-5, with TRBD1 identical over 12 bases. Germline CDR1 reads LNHDA; CDR2 reads SQIVND (reference sequence). There are 15 residues in the CDR3. V lost 5 bases, J lost 5 bases, and 6 bases stayed unmatched. The CDR3 loop is CASSLGTGGGETQYF. The CDR3 bases are TGTGCCAGTAGTCTCGGGACAGGGGGCGGGGAGACCCAGTACTTC. The entire variable domain, with the rest obtained from reference TRBV19 and TRBJ2-5, is as follows: DGGITQSPKYLFRKEGQNVTLSCEQNLNHDAMYWYRQDPGQGLRLIYYSQIVNDFQKGDIAEGYSVSREKKESFPLTVTSAQKNPTAFYLCASSLGTGGGETQYFGPGTRLLVL.

The J gene is TRBJ2-3, the V gene TRBV10-3, with 10 positions matching TRBD2. Unmatched junction bases numbered 8, after V lost 5 bases and J lost 6 bases. Germline-derived CDR1 and CDR2 are ENHRY and SYGVKD. This CDR3 has 15 residues. CDR3 DNA: TGTGCCATCAGTTACATAGCGGGAGGCAAGGATACGCAGTATTTT. Amino acids: CAISYIAGGKDTQYF.

The chain links TRBV5-1 to TRBJ2-2, with 7 positions matching TRBD1. In germline, CDR1 is SGHRS, CDR2 YFSETQ. After removal of 1 base from V and 2 bases from J, the junction contained 2 bases not matched to a gene. CDR3 length: 15 amino acids. This CDR3 reads CASSLNRGNTGELFF. CDR3 in DNA: TGCGCCAGCAGCTTGAACAGGGGCAACACCGGGGAGCTGTTTTTT.

This chain uses TRBV5-8 with TRBJ2-3; 9 bases fit TRBD1. Germline V gives CDR1 SGHTS, CDR2 YDEGEE. The CDR3 is made up of 15 amino acids. Trimming took 2 bases from V and 2 from J; bases not matched to a gene: 3. The CDR3 reads CASSFGTGTTDTQYF. CDR3 in DNA: TGTGCCAGCAGCTTTGGGACAGGGACCACAGATACGCAGTATTTT. The full variable domain, rest sourced from reference TRBV5-8 and TRBJ2-3, is EAGVTQSPTHLIKTRGQQATLRCSPISGHTSVYWYQQALGLGLQFLLWYDEGEERNRGNFPPRFSGRQFPNYSSELNVNALELEDSALYLCASSFGTGTTDTQYFGPGTRLTVL.